The present T cell receptor (beta chain) was sequenced within a study of siplizumab effects on memory and regulatory T cells. The study's findings and limits: Naive T cells apparently outstripped memory cells in diversity and seemed major alloresponse contributors. Proliferating Tregs' suppressive function in siplizumab cultures went unconfirmed. The mean Treg-derived percentage of mappable alloreactive CD4+ clones was approximately 69% with siplizumab compared with 25% to 30% in controls. Most alloreactive clones went unmapped to unstimulated subsets; only a minor fraction mapped.

Clones were read by immunoSEQ multiplex PCR, and TCRdb kept only the in-frame ones, dropping some. The profile shows about 18,000 clones, about 40% of them singletons. Cocultured for about 6 days at 37°C were the mixed lymphocyte reaction cells. Details on this clone: The antigen remains undetermined.

The J segment lost 5 bases and the V segment lost 1 base, leaving 7 bases of the junction unmatched. From germline, CDR1 is MGHDK and CDR2 SYGVNS. This CDR3 comprises 16 residues. Sequenced sample: CFSE-low (dividing) CD4+ T cells sorted from an allogeneic mixed lymphocyte reaction. This TCR was sampled from a human donor in good health; the cells came from an allogeneic mixed lymphocyte reaction. Some clones in this sample may be carry-over from other donors' samples. The chain is built from TRBV25-1 and TRBJ1-4; TRBD1 agrees at 7 bases. The CDR3 nucleotides read TGTGCCAGCAGTGAATTCTGGAAGGGGGCCAATGAAAAACTGTTTTTT. This codes for CASSEFWKGANEKLFF.